This TCR beta chain was obtained from a study of shared clonotypes between healthy human individuals. Study outcomes and limitations: Larger estimated richness was generally seen in naive subsets than in memory subsets.

Germline values: CDR1 SNHLY, CDR2 FYNNEI. Between the trimmed V and J ends, which lost 10 bases and 2 bases, there was a span of 12 bases. CDR3 length: 13 residues. For this clone: The antigen is unknown.

Clones were read by immunoSEQ multiplex PCR, and TCRdb kept only the in-frame ones, dropping some. This table holds around 2.5 million clones, approximately 93% found once. This receptor was obtained from a young man in good health. Some clones in this sample may be carry-over from other donors' samples. Material for sequencing was naive CD4+ T cells from PBMCs. Subset in this sample: CD45RA+ positively selected. The gene calls are TRBV2 and TRBJ1-3; maybe TRBD1 (6 bases). This CDR3 reads CATSRDTGNTIYF. Written as DNA, the CDR3 is TGTGCCACCTCGAGGGACACTGGAAACACCATATATTTT.